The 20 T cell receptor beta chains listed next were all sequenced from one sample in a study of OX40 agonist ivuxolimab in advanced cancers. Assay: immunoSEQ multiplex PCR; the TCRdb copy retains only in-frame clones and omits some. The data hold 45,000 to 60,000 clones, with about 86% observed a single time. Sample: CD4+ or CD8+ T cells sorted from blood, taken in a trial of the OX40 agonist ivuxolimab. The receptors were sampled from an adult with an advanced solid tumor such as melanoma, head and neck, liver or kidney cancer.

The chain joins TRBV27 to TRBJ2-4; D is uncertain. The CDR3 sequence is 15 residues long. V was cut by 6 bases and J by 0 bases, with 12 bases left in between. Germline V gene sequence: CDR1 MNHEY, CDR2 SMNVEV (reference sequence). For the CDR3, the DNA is TGTGCCAGCAGCCGTAACAGTGTAGCCAAAAACATTCAGTACTTC. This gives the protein CASSRNSVAKNIQYF.

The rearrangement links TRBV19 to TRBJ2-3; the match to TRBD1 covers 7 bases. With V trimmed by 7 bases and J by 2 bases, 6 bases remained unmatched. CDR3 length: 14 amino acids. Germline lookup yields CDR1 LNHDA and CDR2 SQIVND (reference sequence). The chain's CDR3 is CASTSTGATDTQYF. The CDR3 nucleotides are TGTGCCAGTACCTCTACAGGGGCCACAGATACGCAGTATTTT.

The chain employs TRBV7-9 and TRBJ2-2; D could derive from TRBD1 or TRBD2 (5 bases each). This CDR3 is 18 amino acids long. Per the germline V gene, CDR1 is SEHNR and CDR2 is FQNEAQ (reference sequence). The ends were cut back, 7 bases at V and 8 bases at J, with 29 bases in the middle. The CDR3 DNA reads TGTGCCAGCACCCGACCCCCCTTTAGCCGGGGCTTGATGGGGGAGCTGTTTTTT. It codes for CASTRPPFSRGLMGELFF.

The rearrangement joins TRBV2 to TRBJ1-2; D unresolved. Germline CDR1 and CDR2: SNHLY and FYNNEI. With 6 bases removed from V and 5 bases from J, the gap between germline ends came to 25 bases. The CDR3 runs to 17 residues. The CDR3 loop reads CASREPDRPYSPYGYTF. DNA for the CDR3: TGTGCCAGCAGGGAACCGGACCGCCCTTATAGCCCTTATGGCTACACCTTC. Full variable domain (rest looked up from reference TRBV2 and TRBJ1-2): EPEVTQTPSHQVTQMGQEVILRCVPISNHLYFYWYRQILGQKVEFLVSFYNNEISEKSEIFDDQFSVERPDGSNFTLKIRSTKLEDSAMYFCASREPDRPYSPYGYTFGSGTRLTVV.

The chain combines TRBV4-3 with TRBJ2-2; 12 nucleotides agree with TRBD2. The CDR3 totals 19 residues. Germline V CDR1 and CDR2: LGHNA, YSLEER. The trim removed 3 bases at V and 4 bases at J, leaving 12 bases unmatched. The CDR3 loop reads CASSQKWLAGGLGTGELFF. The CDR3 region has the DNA TGCGCCAGCAGCCAGAAGTGGCTAGCGGGAGGGCTCGGCACCGGGGAGCTGTTTTTT.

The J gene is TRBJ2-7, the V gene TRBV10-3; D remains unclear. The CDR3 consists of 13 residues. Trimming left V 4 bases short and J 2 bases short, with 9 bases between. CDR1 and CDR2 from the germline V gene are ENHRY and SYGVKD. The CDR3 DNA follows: TGTGCCATCAGTGTCGGGCCGCCCTACGAGCAGTACTTC. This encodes CAISVGPPYEQYF.

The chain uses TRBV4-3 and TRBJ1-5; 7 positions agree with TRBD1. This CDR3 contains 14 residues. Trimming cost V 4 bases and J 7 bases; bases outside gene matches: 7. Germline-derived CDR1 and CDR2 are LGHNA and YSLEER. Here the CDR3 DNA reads TGCGCCAGCAGCCCCGACAGGGAAGGCCAGCCCCAGCATTTT. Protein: CASSPDREGQPQHF.

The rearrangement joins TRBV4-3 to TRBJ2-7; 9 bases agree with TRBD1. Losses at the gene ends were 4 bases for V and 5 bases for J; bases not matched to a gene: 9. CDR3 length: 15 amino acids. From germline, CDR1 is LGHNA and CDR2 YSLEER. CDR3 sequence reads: CASSLTGTGSNEQYF. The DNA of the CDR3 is TGCGCCAGCAGCCTTACCGGGACAGGGTCGAACGAGCAGTACTTC.

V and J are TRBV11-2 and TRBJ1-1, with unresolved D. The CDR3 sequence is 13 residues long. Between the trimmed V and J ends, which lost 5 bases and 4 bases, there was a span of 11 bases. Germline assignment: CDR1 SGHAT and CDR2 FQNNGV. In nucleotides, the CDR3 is TGTGCCAGCAGCGCACGGGCGCTCACTGAAGCTTTCTTT. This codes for CASSARALTEAFF.

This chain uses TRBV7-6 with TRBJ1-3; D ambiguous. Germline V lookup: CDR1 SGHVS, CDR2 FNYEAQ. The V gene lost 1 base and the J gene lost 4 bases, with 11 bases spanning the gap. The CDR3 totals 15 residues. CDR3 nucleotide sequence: TGTGCCAGCAGCTTAGAGGCCGGAGTGGGAAACACCATATATTTT. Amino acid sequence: CASSLEAGVGNTIYF.

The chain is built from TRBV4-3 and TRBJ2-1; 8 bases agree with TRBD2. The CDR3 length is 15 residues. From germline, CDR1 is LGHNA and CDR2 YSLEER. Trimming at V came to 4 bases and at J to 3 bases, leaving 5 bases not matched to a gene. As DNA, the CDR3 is TGCGCCAGCAGCCCCTCGGGAGGGAACTACAATGAGCAGTTCTTC. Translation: CASSPSGGNYNEQFF.

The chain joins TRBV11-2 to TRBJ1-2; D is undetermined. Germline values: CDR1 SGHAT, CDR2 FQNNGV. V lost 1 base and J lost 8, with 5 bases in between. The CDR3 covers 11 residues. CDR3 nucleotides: TGTGCCAGCAGCTTAGGGTACGGCTACACCTTC. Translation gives CASSLGYGYTF.

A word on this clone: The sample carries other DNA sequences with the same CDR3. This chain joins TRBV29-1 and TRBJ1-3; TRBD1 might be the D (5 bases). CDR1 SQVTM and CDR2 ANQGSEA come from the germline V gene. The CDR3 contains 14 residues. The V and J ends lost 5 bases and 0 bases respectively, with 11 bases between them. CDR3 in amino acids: CSVQGENSGNTIYF. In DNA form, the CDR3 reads TGCAGCGTTCAGGGAGAAAACTCTGGAAACACCATATATTTT.

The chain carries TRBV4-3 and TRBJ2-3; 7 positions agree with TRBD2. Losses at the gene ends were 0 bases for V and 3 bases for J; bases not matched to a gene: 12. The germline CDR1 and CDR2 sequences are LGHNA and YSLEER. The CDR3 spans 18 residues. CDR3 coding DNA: TGCGCCAGCAGCCAAGAACATTCGGGGGGTGGTTTGACAGATACGCAGTATTTT. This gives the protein CASSQEHSGGGLTDTQYF.

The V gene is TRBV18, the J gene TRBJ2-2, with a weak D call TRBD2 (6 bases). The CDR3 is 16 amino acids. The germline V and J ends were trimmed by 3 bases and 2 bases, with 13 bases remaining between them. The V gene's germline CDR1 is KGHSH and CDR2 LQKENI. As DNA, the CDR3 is TGTGCCAGCTCACCTGGGACTGATCCCAACACCGGGGAGCTGTTTTTT. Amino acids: CASSPGTDPNTGELFF.

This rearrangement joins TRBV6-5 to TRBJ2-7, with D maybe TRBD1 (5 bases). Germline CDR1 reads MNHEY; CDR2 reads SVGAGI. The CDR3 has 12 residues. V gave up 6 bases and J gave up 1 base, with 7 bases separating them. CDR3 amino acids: CASRDTSYEQYF. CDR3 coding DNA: TGTGCCAGCAGGGACACATCCTACGAGCAGTACTTC.

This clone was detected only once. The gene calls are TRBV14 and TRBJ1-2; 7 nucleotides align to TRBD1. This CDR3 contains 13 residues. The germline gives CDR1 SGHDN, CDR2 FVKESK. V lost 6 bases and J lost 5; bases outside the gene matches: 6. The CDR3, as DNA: TGTGCCAGCAGTCCCGGGACAGCTTATGGCTACACCTTC. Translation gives CASSPGTAYGYTF. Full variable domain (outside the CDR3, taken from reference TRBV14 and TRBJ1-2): EAGVTQFPSHSVIEKGQTVTLRCDPISGHDNLYWYRRVMGKEIKFLLHFVKESKQDESGMPNNRFLAERTGGTYSTLKVQPAELEDSGVYFCASSPGTAYGYTFGSGTRLTVV.

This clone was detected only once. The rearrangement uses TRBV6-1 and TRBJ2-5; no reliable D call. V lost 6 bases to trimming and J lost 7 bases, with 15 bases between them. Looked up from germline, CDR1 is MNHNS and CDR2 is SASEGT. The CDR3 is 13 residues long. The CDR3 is CASSPPMLGTQYF. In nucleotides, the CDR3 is TGTGCCAGCAGCCCTCCTATGTTAGGGACCCAGTACTTC.

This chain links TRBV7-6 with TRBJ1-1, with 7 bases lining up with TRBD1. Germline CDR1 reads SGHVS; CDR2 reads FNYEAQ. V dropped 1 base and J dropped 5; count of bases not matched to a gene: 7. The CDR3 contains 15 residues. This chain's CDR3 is CASSLVEGAWTEAFF. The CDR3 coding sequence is TGTGCCAGCAGCTTAGTTGAGGGGGCATGGACTGAAGCTTTCTTT.

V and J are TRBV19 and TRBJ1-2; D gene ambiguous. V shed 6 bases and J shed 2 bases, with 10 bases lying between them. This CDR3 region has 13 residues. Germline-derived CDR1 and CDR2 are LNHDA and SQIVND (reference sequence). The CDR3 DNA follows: TGTGCCAGTAGCCCTGACACAAACTATGGCTACACCTTC. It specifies CASSPDTNYGYTF. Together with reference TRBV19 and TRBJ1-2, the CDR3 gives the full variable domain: DGGITQSPKYLFRKEGQNVTLSCEQNLNHDAMYWYRQDPGQGLRLIYYSQIVNDFQKGDIAEGYSVSREKKESFPLTVTSAQKNPTAFYLCASSPDTNYGYTFGSGTRLTVV.